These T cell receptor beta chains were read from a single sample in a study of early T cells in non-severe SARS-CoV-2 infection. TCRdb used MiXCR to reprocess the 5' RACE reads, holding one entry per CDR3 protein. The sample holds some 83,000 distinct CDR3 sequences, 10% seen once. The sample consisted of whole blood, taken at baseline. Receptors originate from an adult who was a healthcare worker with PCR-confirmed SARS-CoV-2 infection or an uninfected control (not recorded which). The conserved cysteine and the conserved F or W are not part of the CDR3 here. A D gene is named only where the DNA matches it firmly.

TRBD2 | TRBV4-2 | ASSQDRGKLAGVSYWNEQF
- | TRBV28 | ASSRYTEAF
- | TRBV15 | ATLAAVNTGELF
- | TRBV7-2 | ASSLDAGGTDTQY
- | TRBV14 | ASSQGPGQY
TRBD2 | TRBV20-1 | SADPGTSESTDTQY
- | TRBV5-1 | ASSEGSGETQY
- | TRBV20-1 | SARRGNNQPQH
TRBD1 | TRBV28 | AIRPGDRGRDGYT
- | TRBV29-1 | SGGETLGTGELF
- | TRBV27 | ASRGLLGQPQH
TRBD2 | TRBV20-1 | SAVKREYTYNEQF
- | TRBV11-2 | ASTGSPGPVETQY
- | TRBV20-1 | SARDPGGSYEQY
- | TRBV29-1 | SVGANEQF
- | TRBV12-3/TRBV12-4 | ASSPNPGLGRF
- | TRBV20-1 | SASRRQGTEAF
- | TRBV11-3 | ASSLDRGQEICTGELF
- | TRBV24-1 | ATSDVAELRRNEQF
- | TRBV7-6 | ASSLAGELF
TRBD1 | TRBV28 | ASGTDPEQY
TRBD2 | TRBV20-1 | SARDGTSGSLEQF
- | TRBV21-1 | AHPGGEQY
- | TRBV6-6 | ASRYDSQPQH
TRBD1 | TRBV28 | ATTSPGTGTHYEQY
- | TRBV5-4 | ASSTRGGSEKLF
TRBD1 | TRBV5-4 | ASRRGQGRSYEQY
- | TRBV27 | ASSLGAGVITEAF
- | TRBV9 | ASTVGEAKNIQY
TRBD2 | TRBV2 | ASRPGLAVEQY
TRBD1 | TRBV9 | ASSVTGQTNEKLF
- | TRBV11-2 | ASSADMNTEAF
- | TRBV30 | AWSRLAAGGSYEQY
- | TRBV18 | ASQYQRAQPQH
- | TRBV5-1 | ASSLGGISYNEQF
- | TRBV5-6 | ASSLIVYPRTGELF
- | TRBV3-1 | ASSLYTYTGELF
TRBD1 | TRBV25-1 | ASSDTRGLSGELF
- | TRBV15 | ATKLTGQNIQY
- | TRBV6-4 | ASGQVSSDEQY